Below, 8 T cell receptor beta chains from the same sample are listed, as sequenced in a study of Graves' ophthalmopathy and Graves' hyperthyroidism. Amplified TCR beta CDR3 regions were obtained using RNA transcripts as template. First-round RT-PCR with HTBI primers preceded a second-round multiplex PCR. One entry per CDR3 protein results from TCRdb running MiXCR on the multiplex PCR reads. The repertoire holds some 370,000 distinct CDR3 sequences, with about a sixth as singletons. The material sequenced was peripheral blood. The receptors were gathered from an adult woman with stable Graves' hyperthyroidism.

This clonotype was detected a few times. The V gene is TRBV20-1, the J gene TRBJ1-5; the D is unclear. Between the trimmed V and J ends, which lost 0 bases and 3 bases, there was a span of 9 bases. This CDR3 contains 14 residues. Germline V CDR1 and CDR2: DFQATT, SNEGSKA (reference sequence). CDR3 protein: CSARDLADNQPQHF. CDR3 DNA sequence: TGCAGTGCTAGAGATTTGGCCGACAATCAGCCCCAGCATTTT.

This clonotype occurred many times. This chain uses TRBV6-1 with TRBJ2-2; no firm D call. Per the germline V gene, CDR1 is MNHNS and CDR2 is SASEGT. The CDR3 has 15 residues. The ends were cut back, 8 bases at V and 0 bases at J, with 13 bases in the middle. Here the CDR3 reads CASVSGNPNTGELFF. CDR3 nucleotides: TGTGCCAGCGTGTCCGGTAACCCGAACACCGGGGAGCTGTTTTTT.

This clonotype was counted between two and nine times. A much larger clone lies one base from this, so it may be a read error. The chain has TRBV5-5 and TRBJ2-2; D remains unclear. Germline V gene sequence: CDR1 SGHKS, CDR2 YYEKEE (reference sequence). This CDR3 is 16 amino acids long. Trimming left V 5 bases short and J 1 base short, with 15 bases between. The CDR3 nucleotides read TGTGCCAGCAGGATTCAGGTTTACAGGAACACCGGGGAGCTGTTTTTT. Protein product: CASRIQVYRNTGELFF.

The chain employs TRBV18 and TRBJ2-7, with 8 bases that match TRBD2. V was pared by 3 bases and J by 5 bases, with 3 bases of the junction left unmatched. Germline V CDR1 and CDR2: KGHSH, LQKENI. CDR3 length equals 13 residues. Here the CDR3 reads CASSPSGSHEQYF. CDR3 bases: TGTGCCAGCTCACCCAGCGGGAGCCACGAGCAGTACTTC. The whole variable domain, remainder taken from reference TRBV18 and TRBJ2-7, is NAGVMQNPRHLVRRRGQEARLRCSPMKGHSHVYWYRQLPEEGLKFMVYLQKENIIDESGMPKERFSAEFPKEGPSILRIQQVVRGDSAAYFCASSPSGSHEQYFGPGTRLTVT.

The chain employs TRBV12-3 or TRBV12-4 and TRBJ2-3, with 7 bases aligning to TRBD2. V dropped 3 bases and J dropped 6; count of bases not matched to a gene: 24. This CDR3 is built from 20 residues. CDR3 bases: TGTGCCAGCAGTTTGGAGGCGGGTCTATCGCTCTCTTCGCGGGAGGATACGCAGTATTTT. Translating gives CASSLEAGLSLSSREDTQYF.

This clonotype was counted ten times or more. This chain uses TRBV6-2 or TRBV6-3 with TRBJ2-6, with D uncertain. CDR3 length: 14 residues. Germline assignment: CDR1 MNHEY and CDR2 SVGEGT. The germline V and J ends were trimmed by 11 bases and 2 bases, with 13 bases remaining between them. CDR3 sequence reads: CASLGGAGANVLTF. CDR3 in DNA: TGTGCCTCCCTGGGTGGGGCTGGGGCCAACGTCCTGACTTTC.

In this sample, this clonotype turned up many times. An end of the junction does not agree with germline; a read error may underlie this. The V and J genes are TRBV12-3 or TRBV12-4 and TRBJ2-2; D may be TRBD2 (5 bases). The CDR3 covers 13 residues. The CDR3 DNA reads TGTGCCAGCAGGCTACTAGGGTCCGGGGAGCCGTTTTTT. Amino acid sequence: CASRLLGSGEPFF.

This clonotype was detected ten times or more. The genes are TRBV12-3 or TRBV12-4 and TRBJ1-5; 7 bases agree with TRBD1. The ends lost 5 bases at V and 2 bases at J; junction bases unmatched: 6. This CDR3 has 15 amino acids. CDR3 residues: CASSETGSRNQPQHF. The CDR3 DNA sequence: TGTGCCAGCAGTGAGACAGGGTCTCGCAATCAGCCCCAGCATTTT.